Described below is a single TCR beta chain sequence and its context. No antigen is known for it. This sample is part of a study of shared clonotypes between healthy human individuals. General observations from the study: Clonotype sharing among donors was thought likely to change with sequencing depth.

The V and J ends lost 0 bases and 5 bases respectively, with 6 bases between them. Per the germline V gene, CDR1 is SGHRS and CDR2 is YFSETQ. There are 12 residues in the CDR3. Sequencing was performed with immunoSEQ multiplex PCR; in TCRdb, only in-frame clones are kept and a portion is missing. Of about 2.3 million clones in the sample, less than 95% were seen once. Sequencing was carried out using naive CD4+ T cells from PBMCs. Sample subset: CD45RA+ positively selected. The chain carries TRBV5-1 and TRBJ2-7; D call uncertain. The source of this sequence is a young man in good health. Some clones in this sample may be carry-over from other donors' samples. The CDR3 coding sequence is TGCGCCAGCAGCTTGGTTCAGCACGAGCAGTACTTC. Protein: CASSLVQHEQYF.